The 28 T cell receptor beta chains listed next were all sequenced from one sample in a study of CD8 T cells in ankylosing spondylitis. From the 5' RACE reads, TCRdb called clonotypes with MiXCR, one entry per CDR3 protein. This sample has 220,000 or so distinct CDR3 sequences, with about 10% found just once. Material: blood, either unsorted or a sorted T cell fraction (not recorded which). The receptors were gathered from a male donor with ankylosing spondylitis or in good health (not recorded which).

This chain links TRBV20-1 with TRBJ2-2; TRBD1 is a possible D gene (5 bases). This CDR3 region has 13 residues. Trimming cost V 6 bases and J 1 base, with 9 bases left between them. Germline lookup yields CDR1 DFQATT and CDR2 SNEGSKA (reference sequence). The CDR3 DNA sequence: TGCAGTGCCCTTGGACAGAACACCGGGGAGCTGTTTTTT. Protein sequence: CSALGQNTGELFF.

This clonotype was seen more than once but under ten times. The chain combines TRBV4-2 with TRBJ2-3; D might be TRBD2 (5 bases). Trimming took 3 bases from V and 4 from J, leaving 17 bases between them. Germline V gives CDR1 LGHNA, CDR2 YNFKEQ. The CDR3 has 16 residues. CDR3 residues: CASSQHSESEADTQYF. As DNA, the CDR3 is TGTGCCAGCAGCCAGCATAGCGAGTCGGAGGCAGATACGCAGTATTTT.

The table lists this clonotype with many counts. V gene TRBV6-1 combines with J gene TRBJ2-5, with D possibly being TRBD2 (5 bases). This CDR3 is 13 amino acids long. Germline CDR1 is MNHNS and CDR2 is SASEGT. Trimming stripped 6 bases from V and 6 bases from J, with 14 bases between. In DNA form, the CDR3 reads TGTGCCAGCAGCGCAGGAGGCTATAAGACCCAGTACTTC. Translation: CASSAGGYKTQYF.

The chain is built from TRBV20-1 and TRBJ2-7; 8 bases are shared with TRBD2. CDR1 is DFQATT, CDR2 SNEGSKA, per germline (reference sequence). V shed 3 bases and J 4 bases; nucleotides not matched to a gene: 8. This CDR3 spans 14 amino acids. Written as DNA, the CDR3 is TGCAGTGCTAGCGGGGGGGGACGGGGGTACGAGCAGTACTTC. Amino acids: CSASGGGRGYEQYF.

This clonotype was seen many times. V usage is TRBV20-1 and J usage is TRBJ2-1; D possibly corresponds to TRBD1 (6 bases). The V and J ends lost 6 bases and 7 bases respectively, with 10 bases between them. Germline loops: CDR1 DFQATT, CDR2 SNEGSKA (reference sequence). The CDR3 length is 11 residues. CDR3 nucleotide sequence: TGCAGTGCCCTCAGGGGAAATGAGCAGTTCTTC. It is translated as CSALRGNEQFF.

This clonotype has only a few counts. This chain links TRBV29-1 with TRBJ2-4; D uncertain. The germline V gene encodes CDR1 SQVTM and CDR2 ANQGSEA. This CDR3 is built from 13 residues. V lost 1 base and J 6 bases, leaving 10 bases between the germline ends. The DNA for the CDR3 is TGCAGCGTTGAAGTAGGGTTCGGAAACATTCAGTACTTC. Translated: CSVEVGFGNIQYF. Complete variable domain (other parts from reference TRBV29-1 and TRBJ2-4): SAVISQKPSRDICQRGTSLTIQCQVDSQVTMMFWYRQQPGQSLTLIATANQGSEATYESGFVIDKFPISRPNLTFSTLTVSNMSPEDSSIYLCSVEVGFGNIQYFGAGTRLSVL.

At least ten counts were recorded for this clonotype. This chain connects TRBV7-2 to TRBJ1-2, with D possibly matching TRBD1 (6 bases). V lost 1 base, J lost 4 bases, and 10 bases lay in between. The CDR3 consists of 14 residues. CDR1 and CDR2 (germline): SGHTA, FQGNSA. CDR3 sequence: CASSLVGQIYGYTF. For the CDR3, the DNA is TGTGCCAGCAGCTTAGTTGGACAGATCTATGGCTACACCTTC. Full variable domain (remainder filled in from reference TRBV7-2 and TRBJ1-2): GAGVSQSPSNKVTEKGKDVELRCDPISGHTALYWYRQSLGQGLEFLIYFQGNSAPDKSGLPSDRFSAERTGGSVSTLTIQRTQQEDSAVYLCASSLVGQIYGYTFGSGTRLTVV.

This chain connects TRBV9 to TRBJ2-1; 7 positions match TRBD1. With V trimmed by 3 bases and J by 5 bases, 2 bases remained unmatched. The CDR3 is made up of 13 amino acids. Germline values: CDR1 SGDLS, CDR2 YYNGEE. CDR3 in DNA: TGTGCCAGCAGCGACACAGGGGACAATGAGCAGTTCTTC. Its protein product is CASSDTGDNEQFF.

This clonotype was observed many times. The chain joins TRBV5-1 to TRBJ2-1; 13 positions match TRBD2. The V and J ends lost 0 bases and 2 bases, in that order; junction bases with no gene match: 5. Germline CDR1 is SGHRS and CDR2 is YFSETQ. The length of the CDR3 is 18 residues. CDR3 sequence reads: CASSLGTSGGTPYNEQFF. The CDR3 coding sequence is TGCGCCAGCAGCTTGGGGACTAGCGGGGGTACTCCCTACAATGAGCAGTTCTTC.

As for this clonotype: A much larger clone lies one base from this, so it may be a read error. The CDR3: CASGGQLNSEAFF. CDR3 in DNA: TGTGCCAGCGGGGGACAGCTGAACAGTGAAGCTTTCTTT. The chain carries TRBV12-3 or TRBV12-4 and TRBJ1-1, with 7 positions matching TRBD1. The CDR3 spans 13 residues.

The genes are TRBV6-9 and TRBJ2-7; TRBD1 matches 8 bases. Germline trimming cut 5 bases from V and 1 base from J; bases unmatched to any gene: 19. The length of the CDR3 is 19 residues. Germline CDR1 MNHGY, CDR2 SVAAGI. The CDR3 sequence is CASSPSVSHDRGDSYEQYF. The CDR3 bases are TGTGCCAGCAGTCCTTCAGTTTCCCACGACAGGGGAGATTCCTACGAGCAGTACTTC.

This clonotype was seen more than once but under ten times. This chain joins TRBV7-9 and TRBJ2-5, with 10 bases identical to TRBD2. This CDR3 region has 14 residues. Losses at the gene ends were 5 bases for V and 2 bases for J; bases not matched to a gene: 2. Germline V lookup: CDR1 SEHNR, CDR2 FQNEAQ (reference sequence). The CDR3 bases are TGTGCCAGCAGCCCGACTAGCGGGCAAGAGACCCAGTACTTC. Encoded protein: CASSPTSGQETQYF. Full variable domain (missing parts from reference TRBV7-9 and TRBJ2-5): DTGVSQNPRHKITKRGQNVTFRCDPISEHNRLYWYRQTLGQGPEFLTYFQNEAQLEKSRLLSDRFSAERPKGSFSTLEIQRTEQGDSAMYLCASSPTSGQETQYFGPGTRLLVL.

V and J are TRBV20-1 and TRBJ2-5, with D perhaps matching TRBD2 (5 bases). Between the trimmed V and J ends, which lost 6 bases and 0 bases, there was a span of 17 bases. Per germline, CDR1 DFQATT and CDR2 SNEGSKA (reference sequence). The CDR3 extends over 15 amino acids. CDR3 nucleotides: TGCAGTGCCACCCCCCGGGCGGGTTACCAAGAGACCCAGTACTTC. This gives the protein CSATPRAGYQETQYF.

This clonotype was found a few times. The chain carries TRBV2 and TRBJ2-7; the match to TRBD1 covers 9 bases. After removal of 7 bases from V and 5 bases from J, the junction contained 12 bases not matched to a gene. Germline lookup yields CDR1 SNHLY and CDR2 FYNNEI. This CDR3 spans 15 amino acids. The CDR3 protein is CASTRWGTGRDEQYF. CDR3 nucleotides: TGTGCCAGCACCCGCTGGGGGACAGGGCGTGACGAGCAGTACTTC.

V usage is TRBV11-2 and J usage is TRBJ2-7, with no clear D. Germline lookup yields CDR1 SGHAT and CDR2 FQNNGV. V was trimmed by 0 bases and J by 3 bases, leaving 15 bases between them. The CDR3 consists of 16 residues. CDR3 nucleotide sequence: TGTGCCAGCAGCTTAGATCTGACCCGCAATCTCTACGAGCAGTACTTC. It codes for CASSLDLTRNLYEQYF.

This clonotype occurred many times. The chain employs TRBV7-8 and TRBJ2-3; D gene uncertain. Germline V CDR1 and CDR2: SGHVS, FQNEAQ. The CDR3 covers 14 residues. Deletions cut 0 bases from V and 4 bases from J, with 8 bases between. The CDR3 is CASSLAGYADTQYF. CDR3 DNA: TGTGCCAGCAGCTTAGCAGGGTATGCAGATACGCAGTATTTT.

This clonotype occurred many times. The rearrangement joins TRBV5-1 to TRBJ2-1; 7 bases align to TRBD2. CDR1 SGHRS and CDR2 YFSETQ come from the germline V gene. Trimming took 4 bases from V and 10 from J; bases not matched to a gene: 11. This CDR3 spans 14 amino acids. CDR3 in amino acids: CASSGGGSFGEQFF. The CDR3 DNA sequence: TGCGCCAGCAGCGGCGGCGGGAGTTTCGGGGAGCAGTTCTTC.

This clonotype was observed at least ten times. CDR3 residues: CASSANNEQFF. DNA of the CDR3: TGTGCCAGCAGTGCCAACAATGAGCAGTTCTTC. V usage is TRBV27 and J usage is TRBJ2-1; D gene ambiguous. This CDR3 has 11 residues. Germline CDR1 reads MNHEY; CDR2 reads SMNVEV (reference sequence). V lost 5 bases, J lost 5 bases, and 4 bases lay in between.

In its sample, this clonotype was seen many times. This chain uses TRBV12-3 or TRBV12-4 with TRBJ2-6; TRBD1 might be the D (6 bases). V shed 2 bases and J shed 0 bases, with 14 bases lying between them. This CDR3 spans 18 amino acids. The CDR3 DNA sequence: TGTGCCAGCAGTTTACCAGCGGACAGCCGCTCTGGGGCCAACGTCCTGACTTTC. Translation gives CASSLPADSRSGANVLTF.

This clonotype was found a few times. This sequence may be a read error, since a much larger clone differs from it by one base. The chain carries TRBV7-2 and TRBJ1-2; D is possibly TRBD1 (5 bases). The V gene's germline CDR1 is SGHTA and CDR2 FQGNSA. CDR3 length: 13 residues. Deletions cut 6 bases from V and 4 bases from J, with 12 bases between. CDR3 sequence (DNA): TGTGCCAGCAGACCGGGGACGGTCTATGGCTACACCTTC. Translated: CASRPGTVYGYTF.

This clonotype has at least ten counts. This chain connects TRBV3-1 to TRBJ1-1; D is unclear. The V gene's germline CDR1 is LGHDT and CDR2 YNNKEL (reference sequence). The CDR3 is made up of 17 amino acids. V lost 1 base to trimming and J lost 4 bases, with 19 bases between them. The CDR3 reads CASSQVSRVPRPTEAFF. In DNA, the CDR3 is TGTGCCAGCAGCCAAGTATCCCGGGTCCCAAGGCCCACTGAAGCTTTCTTT.

The J gene is TRBJ2-5, the V gene TRBV20-1; maybe TRBD2 (5 bases). This CDR3 contains 14 residues. V gave up 3 bases and J gave up 3 bases, with 14 bases separating them. CDR1 is DFQATT, CDR2 SNEGSKA, per germline (reference sequence). In nucleotides, the CDR3 is TGCAGTGCTAGGTCCGACTATTTTAAAGAGACCCAGTACTTC. Its protein is CSARSDYFKETQYF.

This clonotype was counted many times. The rearrangement links TRBV20-1 to TRBJ2-3; 7 bases align to TRBD2. CDR1 is DFQATT, CDR2 SNEGSKA, per germline (reference sequence). CDR3 length: 14 residues. Unmatched junction bases numbered 8, after V lost 6 bases and J lost 2 bases. The CDR3 sequence: CSAPVAGVTDTQYF. The CDR3 nucleotides read TGCAGTGCGCCAGTCGCGGGAGTCACAGATACGCAGTATTTT.

This clonotype was detected many times. This chain links TRBV11-3 with TRBJ2-1, with D maybe TRBD2 (5 bases). The CDR3 sequence is 14 residues long. In germline, CDR1 is SGHNT, CDR2 YENEEA. V dropped 0 bases and J dropped 8 bases, with 11 bases sitting between them. For the CDR3, the DNA is TGTGCCAGCAGCTTAGATCCAGCGGCTCATGAGCAGTTCTTC. It yields the protein CASSLDPAAHEQFF.

This clonotype was observed a few times. The V call is TRBV7-9, the J call TRBJ1-6; TRBD1 aligns across 7 bases. The ends lost 5 bases at V and 14 bases at J; junction bases unmatched: 6. CDR1 is SEHNR, CDR2 FQNEAQ, per germline (reference sequence). The CDR3 is 12 amino acids. CDR3 amino acids: CASSPDRASLHF. CDR3 DNA sequence: TGTGCCAGCAGCCCCGACAGGGCTTCCCTCCACTTT.

This clonotype was recorded many times. This sequence joins TRBV6-5 and TRBJ2-3; maybe TRBD2 (6 bases). CDR1 and CDR2 (germline): MNHEY, SVGAGI. The CDR3 sequence is 16 residues long. V was cut by 4 bases and J by 0 bases, with 14 bases left in between. CDR3 loop: CASSSGSRGSTDTQYF. The CDR3 DNA reads TGTGCCAGCAGTTCAGGAAGCCGGGGGAGCACAGATACGCAGTATTTT.

This clonotype has ten or more counts. The CDR3 here is CASSSLTGMNTEAFF. As DNA, the CDR3 is TGCGCCAGCAGCTCGTTGACAGGGATGAACACTGAAGCTTTCTTT. The chain combines TRBV5-1 with TRBJ1-1; 7 positions agree with TRBD1. The CDR3 extends over 15 amino acids. Germline V gene sequence: CDR1 SGHRS, CDR2 YFSETQ. The V segment lost 3 bases and the J segment 0 bases; nucleotides outside the gene matches: 5.

This chain uses TRBV24-1 with TRBJ1-1; 10 positions match TRBD1. The CDR3 length is 15 residues. Germline-derived CDR1 and CDR2 are KGHDR and SFDVKD. The J segment lost 4 bases and the V segment lost 3 bases, leaving 4 bases of the junction unmatched. The CDR3, as DNA: TGTGCCACCAGTGATGGGGACAGGGGTAGCACTGAAGCTTTCTTT. Amino acid sequence: CATSDGDRGSTEAFF.